This entry is about one T cell receptor beta chain. Its antigen is not known. The time point is: recipient sample about 28 days before transplant, after cytoreduction. This entry comes from a study of T cell clonotyping in hematopoietic cell transplantation. Study results and caveats: After transplant, recipient diversity fell while pathologically expanded clonotypes grew through day 180.

Trimming removed 3 bases from V and 3 bases from J, with 17 bases in between. Germline loops: CDR1 KGHSH, CDR2 LQKENI. CDR3 length equals 17 residues. The protocol was immunoSEQ multiplex PCR, while the TCRdb copy is restricted to in-frame clones and leaves out a portion. The sample shows around 28,000 clones, approximately 82% of them seen only once. The sample was peripheral blood mononuclear cells, taken before stem cell transplant. The rearrangement uses TRBV18 and TRBJ2-2; either TRBD1 or TRBD2 may fit D (5 bases each). This clonotype was sampled from a man in his forties with acute myeloid leukemia. Some clones in this sample may be carry-over from other donors' samples. As DNA, the CDR3 is TGTGCCAGCTCACCTAGACAGTCCGGGACCGACACCGGGGAGCTGTTTTTT. The encoded protein is CASSPRQSGTDTGELFF.